Included here is one T cell receptor beta chain sequence, with context. The sample belongs to a study of blood T cell repertoires in COVID-19. Study context: Among Cohort 3 donors, those recovered had two negative PCRs, clearance, or symptom resolution. Samples representing acute and convalescent COVID-19 were sourced from the United States, Italy and Spain.

Enrolled through a virtual design, the participants were between about 18 and 100 years of age and came from fewer than 30 US areas. Produced via immunoSEQ multiplex PCR; TCRdb's table is partial and in-frame only. The data show about 170,000 clones, less than 80% seen once. The CDR3 sequence is 15 residues long. Germline assignment: CDR1 SGHNT and CDR2 YENEEA. Trimming removed 3 bases at V and 3 bases at J, with 11 bases between. Sequenced: PBMCs or T cells enriched from blood (not recorded which). The receptor comes from a woman aged 70 to 79 in a cohort exposed to, infected with or recovered from COVID-19 (not recorded which). The gene calls are TRBV11-3 and TRBJ2-2; D is possibly TRBD2 (7 bases). The CDR3 coding sequence is TGTGCCAGCAGCTTCCAGGGGAGGGACACCGGGGAGCTGTTTTTT. Protein: CASSFQGRDTGELFF.